The sequence of this T cell receptor (beta chain) was determined in a study of identical twins. This clonotype was observed a few times. Its antigen is not identified. Study observations and caveats: While abundant cord blood beta clonotypes carried fewer insertions, memory repertoires showed no such pattern. Less excess twin sharing appeared in beta out-of-frame sequences. A cross-sectional statistical analysis, not follow-up of the same donors, supported the conclusions.

TCRdb used MiXCR to reprocess the 5' RACE reads, holding one entry per CDR3 protein. Of 1.5 million to 2 million distinct CDR3 sequences listed, 32% are singletons. The receptor's source is a newborn girl in good health. Sequenced: cord blood.

The CDR3: CASSAIEGSGSLDTQYF. CDR3 DNA: TGTGCCAGCAGCGCGATCGAGGGTAGCGGGAGTTTAGATACGCAGTATTTT. The chain is built from TRBV7-2 and TRBJ2-3; the match to TRBD2 covers 9 bases. Germline assignment: CDR1 SGHTA and CDR2 FQGNSA. The CDR3 extends over 17 amino acids. Unmatched junction bases numbered 14, after V lost 5 bases and J lost 5 bases.